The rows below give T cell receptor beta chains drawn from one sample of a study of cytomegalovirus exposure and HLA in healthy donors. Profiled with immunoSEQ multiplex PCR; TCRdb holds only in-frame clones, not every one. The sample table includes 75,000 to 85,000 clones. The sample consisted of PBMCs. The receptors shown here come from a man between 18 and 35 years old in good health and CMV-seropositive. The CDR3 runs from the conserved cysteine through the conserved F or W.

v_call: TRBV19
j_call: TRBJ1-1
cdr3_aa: CASTDPGQLIGAFF

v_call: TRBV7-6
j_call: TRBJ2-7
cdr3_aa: CASSFPDRDLQYF

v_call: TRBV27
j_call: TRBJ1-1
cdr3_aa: CASSLYAIQGDTEAFF

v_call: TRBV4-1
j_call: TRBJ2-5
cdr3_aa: CASSQEGTGGAQYF

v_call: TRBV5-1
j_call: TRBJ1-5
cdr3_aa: CASSLDPGSNQPQHF

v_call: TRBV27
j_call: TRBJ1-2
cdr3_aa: CASSLSHGMGYGYTF

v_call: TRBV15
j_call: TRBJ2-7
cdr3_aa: CATSGGLAEAYEQYF

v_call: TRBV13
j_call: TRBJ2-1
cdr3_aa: CASSYVSGGDNEQFF

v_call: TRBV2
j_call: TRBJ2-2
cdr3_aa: CASSEGQTAGELFF

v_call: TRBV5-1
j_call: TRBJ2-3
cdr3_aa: CASSEGLAIRIDTQYF

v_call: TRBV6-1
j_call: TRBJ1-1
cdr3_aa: CAIRVAGGTEAFF

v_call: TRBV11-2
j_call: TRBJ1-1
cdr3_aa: CASSPVAEAFF

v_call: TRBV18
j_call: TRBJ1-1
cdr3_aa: CASSPPGGRMNTEAFF

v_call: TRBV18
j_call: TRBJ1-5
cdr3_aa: CASSLMAGIGNQPQHF

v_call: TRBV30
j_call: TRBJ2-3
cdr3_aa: CARDRGFSLSTDTQYF

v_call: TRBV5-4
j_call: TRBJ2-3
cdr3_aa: CASQYRGEADTQYF

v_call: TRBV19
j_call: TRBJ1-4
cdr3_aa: CASNNLAATNEKLFF

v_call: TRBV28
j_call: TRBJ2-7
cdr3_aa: CASTPPPGTGTSYEQYF

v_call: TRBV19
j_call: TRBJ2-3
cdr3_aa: CASSTRLAEATDTQYF

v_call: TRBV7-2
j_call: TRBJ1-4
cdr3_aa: CASSPRGNQEKLFF

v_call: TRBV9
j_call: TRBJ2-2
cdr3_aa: CASSAYLAGIMNGELFF

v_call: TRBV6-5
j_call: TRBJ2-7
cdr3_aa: CASSRGTGPAYEQYF

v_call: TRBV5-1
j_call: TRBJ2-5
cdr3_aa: CASKSRGDRKETQYF

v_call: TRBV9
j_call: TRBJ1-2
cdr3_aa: CASTDIPGLLNQGLDYGYTF

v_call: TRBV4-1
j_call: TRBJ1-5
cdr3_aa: CASSQDNPGQPQHF

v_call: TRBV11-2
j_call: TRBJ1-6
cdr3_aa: CASSRQTPSNSPLHF

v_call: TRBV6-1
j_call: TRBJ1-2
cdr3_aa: CASSEVRGIGYGYTF

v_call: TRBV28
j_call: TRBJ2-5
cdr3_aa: CASSLSAGGLETQYF

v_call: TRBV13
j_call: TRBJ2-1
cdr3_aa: CASSSRDRSYNEQFF

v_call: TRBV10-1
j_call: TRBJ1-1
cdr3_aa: CASSASGQVRGAFF

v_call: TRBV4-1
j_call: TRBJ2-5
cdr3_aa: CASSLRDFKETQYF

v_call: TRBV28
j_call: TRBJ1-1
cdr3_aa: CASKLAEPGRVTEAFF

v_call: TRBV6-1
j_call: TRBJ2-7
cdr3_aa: CASSERAGGRNEQYF

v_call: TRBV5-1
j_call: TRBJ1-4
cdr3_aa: CASRDRGPPTNEKLFF

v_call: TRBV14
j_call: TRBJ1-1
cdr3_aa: CASSQVGGRNTEAFF

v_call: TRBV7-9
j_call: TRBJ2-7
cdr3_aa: CASSLGSLRSYEQYF

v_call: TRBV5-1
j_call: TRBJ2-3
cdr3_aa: CASSWTGGRASTDTQYF

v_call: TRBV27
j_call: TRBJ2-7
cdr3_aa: CASSPTPQQGREQYF

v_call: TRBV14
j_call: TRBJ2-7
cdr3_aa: CASSHNLREQYF

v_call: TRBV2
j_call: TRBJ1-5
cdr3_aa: CASSDRFRYQPQHF

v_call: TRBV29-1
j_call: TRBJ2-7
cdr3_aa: CSVDDGLAGYEQYF

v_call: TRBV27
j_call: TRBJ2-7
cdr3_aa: CASSLMSGYEQYF

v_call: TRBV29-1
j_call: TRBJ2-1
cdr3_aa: CSAGTSAYNEQFF

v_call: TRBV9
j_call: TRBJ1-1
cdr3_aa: CASSEGQHTEAFF

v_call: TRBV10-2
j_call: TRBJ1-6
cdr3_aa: CASSEAWDSRSSYNSPLHF

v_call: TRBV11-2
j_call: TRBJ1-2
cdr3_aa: CASSLDRSNYGYTF

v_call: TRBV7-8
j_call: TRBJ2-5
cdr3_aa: CASSFPRTDRGEETQYF

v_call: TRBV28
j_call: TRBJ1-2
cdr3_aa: CASSLLAGAHTF

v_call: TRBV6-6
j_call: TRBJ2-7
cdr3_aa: CASGRARQGQSHEQYF

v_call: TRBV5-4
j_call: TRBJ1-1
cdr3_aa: CASSLKAGGSPEAFF

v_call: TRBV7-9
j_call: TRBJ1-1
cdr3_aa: CASSGTTVSGAFF

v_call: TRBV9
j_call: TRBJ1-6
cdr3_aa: CASSVGGRDNSPLHF